This passage covers 10 T cell receptor beta chains from one sample sequenced in a study of shared clonotypes between healthy human individuals. TCRdb keeps only in-frame clones here, not all; method: immunoSEQ multiplex PCR. The sample has over 2 million clones, 85% to 95% seen once; the top ten hold 0.3% to 0.4%. Input material: naive CD4+ T cells from PBMCs. Subset reported: CD45RA+ positively selected. The origin of the receptors is a young man in good health. Some clones in this sample may be carry-over from other donors' samples.

Of note for this clone: This same CDR3 is encoded by further DNA sequences in the sample. V gene TRBV18 combines with J gene TRBJ2-7; tentatively, D is TRBD2 (6 bases). The CDR3 extends over 13 amino acids. From germline, CDR1 is KGHSH and CDR2 LQKENI. Trimming removed 6 bases at V and 0 bases at J, with 9 bases between. CDR3 in DNA: TGTGCCAGCTCGCCGGGACTCTCCTACGAGCAGTACTTC. Translating it yields CASSPGLSYEQYF. Full variable domain (rest looked up from reference TRBV18 and TRBJ2-7): NAGVMQNPRHLVRRRGQEARLRCSPMKGHSHVYWYRQLPEEGLKFMVYLQKENIIDESGMPKERFSAEFPKEGPSILRIQQVVRGDSAAYFCASSPGLSYEQYFGPGTRLTVT.

This chain joins TRBV29-1 and TRBJ1-2, with D unclear. Germline CDR1 SQVTM, CDR2 ANQGSEA. V was clipped by 7 bases and J by 3 bases, with 12 bases between them. There are 12 residues in the CDR3. The CDR3 protein is CSALRSDYGYTF. CDR3 DNA: TGCAGCGCCTTGAGATCTGACTATGGCTACACCTTC.

The V gene is TRBV27, the J gene TRBJ1-4; D perhaps matches TRBD1 (5 bases). Germline CDR1 reads MNHEY; CDR2 reads SMNVEV (reference sequence). CDR3 length equals 13 residues. V was pared by 6 bases and J by 10 bases, with 15 bases between. Here the CDR3 reads CASRGAGKGKLFF. CDR3 nucleotide sequence: TGTGCCAGCAGAGGGGCAGGAAAGGGAAAACTGTTTTTT.

As for this clone: The sample carries other DNA sequences with the same CDR3. The CDR3 DNA is TGTGCCAGCAGCTTCCCAGGGGGCCTGAATGAGCAGTTCTTC. Translating gives CASSFPGGLNEQFF. The chain has TRBV7-2 and TRBJ2-1, with 8 bases fitting TRBD1. The V and J ends lost 3 bases and 7 bases, in that order; junction bases with no gene match: 5. The germline CDR1 and CDR2 sequences are SGHTA and FQGNSA. This CDR3 is built from 14 residues.

V is TRBV19 and J is TRBJ1-3; D is ambiguous. Trimming removed 7 bases from V and 2 bases from J, with 9 bases in between. The germline gives CDR1 LNHDA, CDR2 SQIVND (reference sequence). The CDR3 is 13 amino acids. The CDR3 protein is CASTPVPGNTIYF. The CDR3 coding sequence is TGTGCCAGTACCCCGGTTCCTGGAAACACCATATATTTT.

The CDR3 loop reads CASSPTGSTDTQYF. The CDR3, as DNA: TGTGCCAGCAGCCCGACAGGTAGCACAGATACGCAGTATTTT. The chain couples TRBV2 to TRBJ2-3; perhaps TRBD1 as D (6 bases). This CDR3 has 14 residues. Germline CDR1 is SNHLY and CDR2 is FYNNEI. The V end lost 6 bases, the J end lost 0 bases, and 10 bases lay between the germline ends. Looking up the rest from reference TRBV2 and TRBJ2-3 gives the full variable domain: EPEVTQTPSHQVTQMGQEVILRCVPISNHLYFYWYRQILGQKVEFLVSFYNNEISEKSEIFDDQFSVERPDGSNFTLKIRSTKLEDSAMYFCASSPTGSTDTQYFGPGTRLTVL.

The chain uses TRBV2 and TRBJ2-1, with TRBD2 identical over 8 bases. Trimming cost V 3 bases and J 8 bases; bases outside gene matches: 15. Germline V gene lookup returns CDR1 SNHLY and CDR2 FYNNEI. The CDR3 spans 17 residues. This CDR3 reads CASSDLPGLVGRDEQFF. The CDR3 region has the DNA TGTGCCAGCAGTGATTTACCGGGACTAGTAGGTCGGGATGAGCAGTTCTTC.

The chain carries TRBV5-6 and TRBJ2-4; 7 bases align to TRBD1. The CDR3 loop spans 15 amino acids. Germline trimming cut 1 base from V and 6 bases from J; bases unmatched to any gene: 7. The germline V gene encodes CDR1 SGHDT and CDR2 YYEEEE. CDR3 DNA: TGTGCCAGCAGCTTGAAGGGGGCGGTGGCAAACATTCAGTACTTC. Protein sequence: CASSLKGAVANIQYF.

V gene TRBV5-4 combines with J gene TRBJ2-7; TRBD1 is a possible D gene (6 bases). Germline V gene data show CDR1 as SGHNT and CDR2 as YYREEE (reference sequence). Trimming pared 3 bases from V and 4 bases from J, leaving 17 bases between. The CDR3 runs 15 residues. DNA of the CDR3: TGTGCCAGCAGCTCAGGGCGCGACAGGCGGTACGAGCAGTACTTC. It codes for CASSSGRDRRYEQYF.

The V gene is TRBV5-1, the J gene TRBJ2-3; 8 nucleotides agree with TRBD1. Germline CDR1 SGHRS, CDR2 YFSETQ. Trimming took 7 bases from V and 6 from J; bases not matched to a gene: 10. CDR3 length: 14 amino acids. The chain's CDR3 is CASFRQGRSDTQYF. The CDR3 region has the DNA TGCGCCAGCTTCAGACAGGGGAGGTCGGATACGCAGTATTTT.